This T cell receptor (beta chain) stems from a study of regulatory T cells in long-lasting Graves disease. The CDR3 runs 15 residues. Germline V lookup: CDR1 KGHSH, CDR2 LQKENI. Trimming pared 6 bases from V and 4 bases from J, leaving 18 bases between. Assembly of TCR beta libraries relied on iRepertoire HTBI primers together with Arm-PCR of CDR3 regions. TCRdb reanalysed the multiplex PCR reads using MiXCR and keeps one entry per CDR3 protein. The sample has under 450,000 distinct CDR3 sequences; roughly 25% are singletons. Time point reported: persistent/refractory GD, antithyroid drugs over 5 years with positive TRAb. Generation of the TCR library employed RNA extracted from PBMCs. Findings and limits, study-wide: Persistent disease exhibited a predilection for TRBV28, TRBJ1-2 and TRBJ2-5. Study was limited to peripheral blood, excluding thyroid tissue. Newly diagnosed patients had higher TCR diversity than persistent Graves' patients did.

Points on this clonotype: Antigen: not known.

The source of this sequence is a woman aged 40 to 50 with Graves disease. This specimen consisted of peripheral blood mononuclear cells (PBMCs), obtained when the disease was refractory, from a patient treated with antithyroid drugs. V gene TRBV18 combines with J gene TRBJ2-5; D remains ambiguous. The CDR3 sequence is CASSPQPLGGETQYF. In DNA form, the CDR3 reads TGTGCCAGCTCGCCTCAACCACTGGGCGGAGAGACCCAGTACTTC.